The TCR beta chain under discussion was sequenced for a study of T cells in localized non-small cell lung cancer. Study-wide results and limits: For the top 100 tumor clones, a median about 50 also appeared in adjacent lung.

CDR3 length: 13 amino acids. V lost 2 bases and J 3 bases, leaving 9 bases between the germline ends. CDR1 is SGHDT, CDR2 YYEEEE, per germline. Points on this clone: Its specificity is not known.

Data came from immunoSEQ multiplex PCR; TCRdb stores just in-frame clones and leaves some out. This table holds approximately 31,000 clones, less than 90% found once. The chain is built from TRBV5-6 and TRBJ2-7, with a weak D call TRBD1 (6 bases). The sequences come from peripheral blood, collected before any cancer treatment. This TCR was sampled from a female donor of 60 years or more with stage I lung adenocarcinoma. The CDR3 DNA reads as TGTGCCAGCAGCTTACAGGGATACTACGAGCAGTACTTC. It yields the protein CASSLQGYYEQYF.